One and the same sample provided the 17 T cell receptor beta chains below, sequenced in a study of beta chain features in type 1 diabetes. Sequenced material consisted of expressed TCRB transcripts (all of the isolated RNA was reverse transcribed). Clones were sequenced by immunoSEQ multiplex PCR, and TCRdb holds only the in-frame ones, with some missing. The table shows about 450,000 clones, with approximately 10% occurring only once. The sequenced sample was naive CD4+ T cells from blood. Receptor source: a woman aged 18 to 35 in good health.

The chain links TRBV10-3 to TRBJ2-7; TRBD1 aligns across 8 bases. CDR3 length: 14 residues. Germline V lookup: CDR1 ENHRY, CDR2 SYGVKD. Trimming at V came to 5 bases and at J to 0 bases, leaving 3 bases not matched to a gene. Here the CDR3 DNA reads TGTGCCATCAGTCGGACAGGGACCTCCTACGAGCAGTACGTC. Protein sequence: CAISRTGTSYEQYV.

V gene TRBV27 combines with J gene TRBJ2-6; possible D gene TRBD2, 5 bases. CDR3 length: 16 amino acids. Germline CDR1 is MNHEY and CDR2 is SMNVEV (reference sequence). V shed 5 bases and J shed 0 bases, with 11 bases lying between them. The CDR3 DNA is TGTGCCAGCAGTAGGACTTTCCCCTCTGGGGCCAACGTCCTGACTTTC. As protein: CASSRTFPSGANVLTF.

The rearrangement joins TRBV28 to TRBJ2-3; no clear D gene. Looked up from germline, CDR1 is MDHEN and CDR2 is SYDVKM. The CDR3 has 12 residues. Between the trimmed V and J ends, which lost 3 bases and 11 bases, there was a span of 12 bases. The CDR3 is CASSFDLAGQYF. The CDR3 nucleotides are TGTGCCAGCAGTTTTGATCTGGCAGGGCAGTATTTT.

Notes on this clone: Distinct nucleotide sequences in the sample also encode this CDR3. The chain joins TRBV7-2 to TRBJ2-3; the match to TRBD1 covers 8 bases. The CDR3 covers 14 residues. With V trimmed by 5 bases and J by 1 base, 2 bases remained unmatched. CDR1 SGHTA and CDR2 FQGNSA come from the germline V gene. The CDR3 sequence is CASSLDRGTDTQYF. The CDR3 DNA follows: TGTGCCAGCAGCCTGGACAGGGGCACAGATACGCAGTATTTT.

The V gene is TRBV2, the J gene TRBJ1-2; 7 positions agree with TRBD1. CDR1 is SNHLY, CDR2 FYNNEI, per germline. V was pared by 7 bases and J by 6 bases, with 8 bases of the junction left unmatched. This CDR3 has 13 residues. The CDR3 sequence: CASMQDRVNGYTF. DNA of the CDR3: TGTGCCAGCATGCAAGACAGGGTTAATGGCTACACCTTC.

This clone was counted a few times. The CDR3 sequence is CASSPPAGYLYEQYF. Here the CDR3 DNA reads TGTGCCAGCTCACCACCTGCGGGATACCTCTACGAGCAGTACTTC. The V call is TRBV18, the J call TRBJ2-7, with TRBD2 as a possible D gene (6 bases). Trimming took 0 bases from V and 3 from J, leaving 12 bases between them. The length of the CDR3 is 15 residues. CDR1 and CDR2 from the germline V gene are KGHSH and LQKENI.

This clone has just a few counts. CDR3 residues: CASSVEGRLSGNTIYF. CDR3 nucleotides: TGTGCCAGCAGCGTAGAAGGTCGGCTCTCTGGAAACACCATATATTTT. The chain links TRBV9 to TRBJ1-3; D not certain. The CDR3 loop spans 16 amino acids. The V end was cut by 0 bases, the J end by 0 bases, with 10 bases between. Germline V lookup: CDR1 SGDLS, CDR2 YYNGEE.

CDR3 bases: TGTGCCAGCAGTCCGAGGGCAGGGACCCAGTACTTC. As protein: CASSPRAGTQYF. V is TRBV28 and J is TRBJ2-5; tentative D call: TRBD2 (5 bases). V was trimmed by 5 bases and J by 7 bases, leaving 11 bases between them. Germline V lookup: CDR1 MDHEN, CDR2 SYDVKM. The CDR3 length is 12 residues.

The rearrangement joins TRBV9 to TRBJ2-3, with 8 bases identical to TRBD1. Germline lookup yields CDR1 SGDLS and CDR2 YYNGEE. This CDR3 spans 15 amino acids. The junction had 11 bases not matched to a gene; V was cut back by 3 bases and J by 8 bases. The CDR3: CASSALDRGRSTQYF. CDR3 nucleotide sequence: TGTGCCAGCAGCGCCTTAGACAGGGGTAGGAGTACGCAGTATTTT.

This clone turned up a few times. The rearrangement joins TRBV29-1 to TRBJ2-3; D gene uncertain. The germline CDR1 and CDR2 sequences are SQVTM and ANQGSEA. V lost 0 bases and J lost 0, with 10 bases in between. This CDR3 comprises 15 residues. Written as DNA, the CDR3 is TGCAGCGTTGAAGACCGCACAACTAGCACAGATACGCAGTATTTT. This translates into CSVEDRTTSTDTQYF.

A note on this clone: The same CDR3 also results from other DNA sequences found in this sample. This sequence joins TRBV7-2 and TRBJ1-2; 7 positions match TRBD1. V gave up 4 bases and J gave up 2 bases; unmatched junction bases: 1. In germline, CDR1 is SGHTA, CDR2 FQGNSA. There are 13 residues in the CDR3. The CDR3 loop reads CASSSGQNYGYTF. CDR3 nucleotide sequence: TGTGCCAGCAGCTCGGGACAGAACTATGGCTACACCTTC.

Written as DNA, the CDR3 is TGTGCCAGCAGCACCCAGGGGGCGGCCGGGGAGCTGTTTTTT. Encoded protein: CASSTQGAAGELFF. The gene calls are TRBV7-2 and TRBJ2-2; 8 bases agree with TRBD1. Losses at the gene ends were 5 bases for V and 6 bases for J; bases not matched to a gene: 5. Germline V gene sequence: CDR1 SGHTA, CDR2 FQGNSA. CDR3 length: 14 amino acids.

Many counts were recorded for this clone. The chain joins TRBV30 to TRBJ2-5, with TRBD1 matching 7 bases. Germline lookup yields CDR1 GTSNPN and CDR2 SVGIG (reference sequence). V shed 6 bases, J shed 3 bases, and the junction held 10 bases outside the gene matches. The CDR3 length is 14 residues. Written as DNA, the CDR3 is TGTGCCTGTCTCCCCCTGGGACAGAAAGAGACCCAGTACTTC. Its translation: CACLPLGQKETQYF.

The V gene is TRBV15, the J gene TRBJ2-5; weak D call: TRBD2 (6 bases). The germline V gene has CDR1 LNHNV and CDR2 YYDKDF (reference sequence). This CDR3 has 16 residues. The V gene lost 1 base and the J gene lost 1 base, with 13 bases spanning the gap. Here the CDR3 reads CATSRGLTGSQETQYF. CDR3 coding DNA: TGTGCCACCAGCAGAGGACTTACCGGGAGCCAAGAGACCCAGTACTTC.

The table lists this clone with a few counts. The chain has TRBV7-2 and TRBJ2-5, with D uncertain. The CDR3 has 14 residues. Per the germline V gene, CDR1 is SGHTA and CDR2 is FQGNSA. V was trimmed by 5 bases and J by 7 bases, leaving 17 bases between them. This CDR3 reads CASSRTTGAGTQYF. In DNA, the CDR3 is TGTGCCAGCAGCCGAACTACCGGAGCCGGGACCCAGTACTTC. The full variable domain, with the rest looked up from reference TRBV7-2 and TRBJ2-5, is GAGVSQSPSNKVTEKGKDVELRCDPISGHTALYWYRQSLGQGLEFLIYFQGNSAPDKSGLPSDRFSAERTGGSVSTLTIQRTQQEDSAVYLCASSRTTGAGTQYFGPGTRLLVL.

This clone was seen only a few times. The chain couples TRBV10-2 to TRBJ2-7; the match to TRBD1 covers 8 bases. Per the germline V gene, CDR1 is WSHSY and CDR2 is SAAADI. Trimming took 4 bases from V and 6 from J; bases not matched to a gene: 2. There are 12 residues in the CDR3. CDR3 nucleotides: TGCGCCAGCAGTGGGACAGGGATCGAGCAGTACTTC. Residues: CASSGTGIEQYF.

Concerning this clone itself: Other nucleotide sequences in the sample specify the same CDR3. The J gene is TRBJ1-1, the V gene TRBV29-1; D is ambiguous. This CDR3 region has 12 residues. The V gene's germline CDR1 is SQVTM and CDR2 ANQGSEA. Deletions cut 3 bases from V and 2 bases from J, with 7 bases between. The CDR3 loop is CSVESSNTEAFF. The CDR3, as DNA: TGCAGCGTTGAGTCCAGTAACACTGAAGCTTTCTTT. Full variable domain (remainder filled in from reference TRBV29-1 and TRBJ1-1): SAVISQKPSRDICQRGTSLTIQCQVDSQVTMMFWYRQQPGQSLTLIATANQGSEATYESGFVIDKFPISRPNLTFSTLTVSNMSPEDSSIYLCSVESSNTEAFFGQGTRLTVV.